These T cell receptor beta chains were read from a single sample in a study of T cell clones after liver transplantation. Repertoires were generated with immunoSEQ multiplex PCR, while TCRdb's copy carries only in-frame clones and drops some. The table records over 60,000 clones, 80% of them present only once. The sequenced sample was CD4+ T cells from blood, obtained before liver transplant. The receptors originated from a human donor who received a liver transplant. Each CDR3 is given with its conserved first and last residue. Fields, in order: D gene, J gene, V gene, clone size, CDR3 protein, CDR3 DNA. A D gene is named only where the DNA matches it firmly. Clone size is stated in some rows and not others, as once, few, many or a class when expanded.

. TRBJ1-2 TRBV7-2 few CASSSDSLYGYTF TGTGCCAGCAGCTCTGACAGCCTCTATGGCTACACCTTC
TRBD1 TRBJ2-7 TRBV18 few CASSPPRQGYEQYF TGTGCCAGCTCACCCCCGAGACAGGGGTACGAGCAGTACTTC
. TRBJ2-5 TRBV7-2 . CASSPGAFQETQYF TGTGCCAGCAGCCCGGGAGCTTTCCAAGAGACCCAGTACTTC
. TRBJ2-1 TRBV18 . CASSPDPGREFF TGTGCCAGCTCACCCGATCCGGGCAGGGAGTTCTTC
. TRBJ2-3 TRBV7-9 . CATARQSRTDTQYF TGTGCCACCGCCCGACAGAGTCGCACAGATACGCAGTATTTT
TRBD1 TRBJ1-1 TRBV11-2 . CASSSRQGPEAFF TGTGCCAGCAGCTCGCGACAGGGGCCTGAAGCTTTCTTT
. TRBJ2-7 TRBV7-9 few CASSFRGFDEQYF TGTGCCAGCAGCTTCCGGGGATTCGACGAGCAGTACTTC
TRBD1 TRBJ1-5 TRBV27 . CASSWTGIGRGAPQHF TGTGCCAGCAGCTGGACAGGGATCGGCCGGGGTGCGCCCCAGCATTTT
. TRBJ2-5 TRBV6-6 once CASTPPLGHGQETQYF TGTGCCAGCACCCCCCCCTTGGGCCACGGGCAGGAGACCCAGTACTTC
. TRBJ2-3 TRBV10-3 . CAISESPLVRATDTQYF TGTGCCATCAGTGAGTCCCCCCTAGTAAGGGCCACAGATACGCAGTATTTT
. TRBJ2-3 TRBV5-4 . CASSSYSEDTQYF TGTGCCAGCAGCTCGTACTCAGAAGATACGCAGTATTTT
TRBD1 TRBJ2-2 TRBV11-2 few CASSPGDRATGELFF TGTGCCAGCAGCCCCGGGGACAGGGCCACCGGGGAGCTGTTTTTT
. TRBJ2-7 TRBV18 . CASSPNTGREQYF TGTGCCAGCTCACCGAACACAGGGCGGGAGCAGTACTTC
. TRBJ1-4 TRBV6-1 . CASWADATNEKLFF TGTGCCAGCTGGGCCGATGCAACTAATGAAAAACTGTTTTTT
TRBD1 TRBJ1-2 TRBV5-4 . CASRPGQGNYGYTF TGTGCCAGCAGACCCGGACAGGGCAACTATGGCTACACCTTC
. TRBJ1-1 TRBV28 . CASSLRTRPLNTEAFF TGTGCCAGCAGTTTAAGGACACGGCCCCTGAACACTGAAGCTTTCTTT
. TRBJ2-2 TRBV5-1 . CASTLGEAGELFF TGCGCCAGCACCCTGGGGGAAGCCGGGGAGCTGTTTTTT
. TRBJ2-3 TRBV6-4 . CASSEQGTDTQYF TGTGCCAGCAGTGAACAGGGAACAGATACGCAGTATTTT
TRBD1 TRBJ1-5 TRBV2 . CASSVQGAVGQPQHF TGTGCCAGCAGTGTACAGGGGGCGGTAGGTCAGCCCCAGCATTTT
. TRBJ1-5 TRBV28 . CASTLFQGWDQPQHF TGTGCCAGCACCCTCTTCCAGGGTTGGGATCAGCCCCAGCATTTT
TRBD2 TRBJ2-1 TRBV5-8 . CASSQGGTSGPSYNEQFF TGTGCCAGCAGCCAGGGGGGGACTAGCGGGCCCTCCTACAATGAGCAGTTCTTC
. TRBJ2-7 TRBV2 . CASSPRTSNPLEQYF TGTGCCAGCAGCCCAAGGACTTCGAACCCCCTCGAGCAGTACTTC
. TRBJ2-5 TRBV5-4 once CASSLRETQYF TGTGCCAGCAGCTTAAGAGAGACCCAGTACTTC
TRBD1 TRBJ1-4 TRBV5-6 few CASSQTTGGNEKLFF TGTGCCAGCAGCCAGACGACAGGGGGGAATGAAAAACTGTTTTTT
. TRBJ1-4 TRBV5-1 . CASSFGTATNEKLFF TGCGCCAGCAGCTTTGGAACAGCAACTAATGAAAAACTGTTTTTT
. TRBJ1-3 TRBV11-2 . CASSRWGAGNTIYF TGTGCCAGCAGCCGGTGGGGGGCTGGAAACACCATATATTTT
. TRBJ2-7 TRBV5-1 . CASSLGPAGSYEQYF TGCGCCAGCAGCTTGGGGCCTGCCGGCTCCTACGAGCAGTACTTC
. TRBJ1-1 TRBV6-5 . CASRKQVNTEAFF TGTGCCAGCAGGAAACAGGTAAACACTGAAGCTTTCTTT
TRBD2 TRBJ2-1 TRBV6-1 . CASSELAGRNSYNEQFF TGTGCCAGCAGTGAACTAGCGGGAAGGAACTCCTACAATGAGCAGTTCTTC
. TRBJ2-5 TRBV28 . CASSLWTSRETQYF TGTGCCAGCAGTTTATGGACGTCTAGAGAGACCCAGTACTTC
. TRBJ2-2 TRBV6-5 . CASSLGVNTGELFF TGTGCCAGCAGTTTAGGAGTGAACACCGGGGAGCTGTTTTTT
. TRBJ2-3 TRBV29-1 . CSVEATHKTKADTQYF TGCAGCGTTGAAGCTACACATAAAACAAAGGCAGATACGCAGTATTTT
TRBD1 TRBJ1-4 TRBV27 . CATRPDRVAEKLFF TGTGCCACCCGGCCCGACAGGGTGGCTGAAAAACTGTTTTTT
. TRBJ2-5 TRBV18 few CASSPGRDQETQYF TGTGCCAGCTCACCAGGCAGGGACCAAGAGACCCAGTACTTC
. TRBJ1-1 TRBV6-5 . CASSYSRVMNTEAFF TGTGCCAGCAGTTACTCGAGAGTTATGAACACTGAAGCTTTCTTT
. TRBJ1-1 TRBV28 . CASSILGYTEAFF TGTGCCAGCAGTATCCTGGGATACACTGAAGCTTTCTTT
. TRBJ2-2 TRBV7-9 . CASSSGAVTGELFF TGTGCCAGCAGCTCCGGGGCAGTTACCGGGGAGCTGTTTTTT
. TRBJ1-5 TRBV5-3 once CAKGRYSNQPQHF TGTGCCAAAGGGAGGTATAGCAATCAGCCCCAGCATTTT